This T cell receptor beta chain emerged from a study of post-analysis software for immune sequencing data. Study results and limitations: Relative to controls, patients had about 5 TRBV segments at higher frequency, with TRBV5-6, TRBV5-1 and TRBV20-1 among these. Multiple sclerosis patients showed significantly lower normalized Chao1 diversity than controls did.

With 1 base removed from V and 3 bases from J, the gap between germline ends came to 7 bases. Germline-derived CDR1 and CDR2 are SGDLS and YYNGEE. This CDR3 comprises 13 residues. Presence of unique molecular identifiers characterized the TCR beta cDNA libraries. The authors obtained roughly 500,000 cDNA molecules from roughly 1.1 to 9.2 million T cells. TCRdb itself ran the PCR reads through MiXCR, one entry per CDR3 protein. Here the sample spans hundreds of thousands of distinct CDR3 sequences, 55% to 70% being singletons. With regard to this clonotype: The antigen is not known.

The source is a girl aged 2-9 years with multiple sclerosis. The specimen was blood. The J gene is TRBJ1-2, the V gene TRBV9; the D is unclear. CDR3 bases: TGTGCCAGCAGCGTAAGCCAGTACTATGGCTACACCTTC. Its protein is CASSVSQYYGYTF.